This TCR beta chain was sequenced for a study of cytomegalovirus exposure and HLA in healthy donors. Study at large: Earlier, fewer than 140 million unique TCR beta sequences were recovered from around 190 million T cells by an analysis.

There were likely unrecorded immune exposures, though donors were nominally healthy when sampled. 60 Vbeta and 13 Jbeta primers were used in PCR. The assay was immunoSEQ multiplex PCR, and TCRdb's table has in-frame clones only and misses some. This repertoire shows 150,000 to 200,000 clones, 75% to 85% found once; its top ten account for roughly 5.2%. The sequenced sample was PBMCs. The source of this sequence is a woman between 18 and 29 years old in good health and CMV-seropositive.

The CDR3 reads CASNPSRTRSTDTQYF. CDR3 sequence (DNA): TGTGCCAGCAACCCGTCCCGGACTAGGAGCACAGATACGCAGTATTTT. The rearrangement joins TRBV5-4 to TRBJ2-3; the match to TRBD2 covers 7 bases. Germline lookup yields CDR1 SGHNT and CDR2 YYREEE (reference sequence). V was pared by 6 bases and J by 0 bases, with 10 bases of the junction left unmatched. The CDR3 totals 16 residues.